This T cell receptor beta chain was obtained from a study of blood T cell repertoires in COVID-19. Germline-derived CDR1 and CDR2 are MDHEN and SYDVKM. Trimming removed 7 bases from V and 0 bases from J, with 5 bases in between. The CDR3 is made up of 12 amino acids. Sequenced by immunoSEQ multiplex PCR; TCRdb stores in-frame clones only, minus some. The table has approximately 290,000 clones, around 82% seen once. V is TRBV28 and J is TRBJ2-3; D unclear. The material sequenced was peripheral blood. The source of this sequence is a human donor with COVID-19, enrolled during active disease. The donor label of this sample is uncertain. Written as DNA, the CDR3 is TGTGCCAGCACTAGTAGCACAGATACGCAGTATTTT. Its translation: CASTSSTDTQYF.